This T cell receptor beta chain was retrieved from a study of T cell responses to AZD1222 COVID-19 vaccine. Only in-frame clones appear in the TCRdb table, and some are missing; sequencing was by immunoSEQ multiplex PCR. This repertoire includes more than 110,000 clones. The V gene end was trimmed by 3 bases and the J gene end by 3 bases; junction bases not matched to a gene: 6. The CDR3 covers 16 residues. Germline CDR1 MGHDK, CDR2 SYGVNS. The sample consisted of peripheral blood. The chain recombines TRBV25-1 with TRBJ2-1; 9 bases match TRBD1. The clonotype was recovered from an adult in good health. The CDR3 is CASSEQDRGSYNEQFF. In DNA form, the CDR3 reads TGTGCCAGCAGTGAGCAGGACAGGGGAAGCTACAATGAGCAGTTCTTC.